The present T cell receptor (beta chain) was sequenced within a study of cytomegalovirus exposure and HLA in healthy donors. The CDR3 loop spans 15 amino acids. V was trimmed by 4 bases and J by 4 bases, leaving 14 bases between them. Germline V gene sequence: CDR1 SGHKS, CDR2 YYEKEE (reference sequence). PCR involved 60 Vbeta and 13 Jbeta primers. TCRdb keeps only in-frame clones here, not all; method: immunoSEQ multiplex PCR. The sample includes 160,000 or so clones, around 83% seen only once; the top ten take about 6.8%. The source is a man aged 45-65 years in good health and CMV-seropositive. The V and J genes are TRBV5-5 and TRBJ1-4; D ambiguous. Sequenced input: PBMCs. The CDR3 spells CASSQGGPYNEKLFF. CDR3 sequence (DNA): TGTGCCAGCAGCCAAGGAGGGCCATATAATGAAAAACTGTTTTTT.